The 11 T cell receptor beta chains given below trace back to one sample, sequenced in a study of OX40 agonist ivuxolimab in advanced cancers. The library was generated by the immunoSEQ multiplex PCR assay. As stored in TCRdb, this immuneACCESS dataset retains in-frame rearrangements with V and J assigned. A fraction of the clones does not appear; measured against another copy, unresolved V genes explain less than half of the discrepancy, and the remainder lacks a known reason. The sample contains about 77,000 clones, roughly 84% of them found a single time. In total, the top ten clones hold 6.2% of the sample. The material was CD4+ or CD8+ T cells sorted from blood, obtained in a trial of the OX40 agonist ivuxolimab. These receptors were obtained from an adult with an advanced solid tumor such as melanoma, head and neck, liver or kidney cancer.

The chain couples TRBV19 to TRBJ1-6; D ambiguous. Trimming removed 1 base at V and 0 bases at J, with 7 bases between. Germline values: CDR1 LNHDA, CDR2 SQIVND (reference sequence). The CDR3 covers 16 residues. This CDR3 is CASSIGQSSYNSPLHF. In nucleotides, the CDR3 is TGTGCCAGTAGTATAGGACAAAGCTCCTATAATTCACCCCTCCACTTT.

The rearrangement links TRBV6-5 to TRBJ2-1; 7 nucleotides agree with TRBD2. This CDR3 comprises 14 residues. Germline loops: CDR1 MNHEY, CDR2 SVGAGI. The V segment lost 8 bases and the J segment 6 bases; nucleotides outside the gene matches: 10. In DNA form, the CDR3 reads TGTGCCAGCCGGCTCAGCGGGGCCGGCAATGAGCAGTTCTTC. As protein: CASRLSGAGNEQFF.

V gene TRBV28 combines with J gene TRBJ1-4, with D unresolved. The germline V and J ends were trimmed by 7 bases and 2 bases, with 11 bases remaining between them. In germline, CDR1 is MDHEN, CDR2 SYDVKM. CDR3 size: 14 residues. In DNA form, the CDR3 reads TGTGCCAGCAAATCGACTGTTACTAATGAAAAACTGTTTTTT. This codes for CASKSTVTNEKLFF. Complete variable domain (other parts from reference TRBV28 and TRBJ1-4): DVKVTQSSRYLVKRTGEKVFLECVQDMDHENMFWYRQDPGLGLRLIYFSYDVKMKEKGDIPEGYSVSREKKERFSLILESASTNQTSMYLCASKSTVTNEKLFFGSGTQLSVL.

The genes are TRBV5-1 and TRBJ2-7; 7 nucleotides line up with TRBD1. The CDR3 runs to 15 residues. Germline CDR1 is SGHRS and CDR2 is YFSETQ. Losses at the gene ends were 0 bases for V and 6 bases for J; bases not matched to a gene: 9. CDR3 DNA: TGCGCCAGCAGCTTGGCTCGAGGGGGCTTCTCCGAGCAGTACTTC. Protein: CASSLARGGFSEQYF.

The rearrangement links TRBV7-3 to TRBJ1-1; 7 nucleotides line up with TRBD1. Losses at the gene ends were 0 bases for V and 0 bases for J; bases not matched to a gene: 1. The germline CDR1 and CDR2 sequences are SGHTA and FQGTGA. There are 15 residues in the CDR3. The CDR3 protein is CASSLTGGMNTEAFF. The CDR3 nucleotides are TGTGCCAGCAGCTTAACAGGGGGCATGAACACTGAAGCTTTCTTT.

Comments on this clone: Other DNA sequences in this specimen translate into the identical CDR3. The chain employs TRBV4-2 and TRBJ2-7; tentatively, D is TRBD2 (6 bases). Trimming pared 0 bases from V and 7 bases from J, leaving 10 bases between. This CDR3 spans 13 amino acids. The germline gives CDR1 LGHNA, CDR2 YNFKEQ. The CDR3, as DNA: TGTGCCAGCAGCCAAGACGGAGGACTAGAGCAGTACTTC. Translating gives CASSQDGGLEQYF.

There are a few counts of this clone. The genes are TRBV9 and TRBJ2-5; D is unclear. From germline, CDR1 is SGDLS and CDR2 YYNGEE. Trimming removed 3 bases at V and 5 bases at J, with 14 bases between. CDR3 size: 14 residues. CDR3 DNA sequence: TGTGCCAGCAGCGCCGGGCTACGCGGCGAGACCCAGTACTTC. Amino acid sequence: CASSAGLRGETQYF.

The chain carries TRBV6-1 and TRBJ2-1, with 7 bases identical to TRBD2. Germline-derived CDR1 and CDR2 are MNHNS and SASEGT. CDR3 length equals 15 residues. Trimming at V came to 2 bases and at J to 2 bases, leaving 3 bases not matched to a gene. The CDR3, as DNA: TGTGCCAGCAGTGAACTAGCGGCGGCCTACAATGAGCAGTTCTTC. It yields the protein CASSELAAAYNEQFF.

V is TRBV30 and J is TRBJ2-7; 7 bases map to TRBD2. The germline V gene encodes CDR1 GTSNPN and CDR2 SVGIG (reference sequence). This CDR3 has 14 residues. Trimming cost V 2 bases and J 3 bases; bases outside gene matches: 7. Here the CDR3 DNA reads TGTGCCTGGAGTCCCCCCGGGGGGTTCTACGAGCAGTACTTC. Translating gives CAWSPPGGFYEQYF.

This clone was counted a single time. CDR3 region: CASTLDRGAYGYTF. CDR3 DNA sequence: TGTGCCAGCACGCTTGACAGGGGCGCCTATGGCTACACCTTC. This chain uses TRBV28 with TRBJ1-2, with 8 bases that match TRBD1. Trimming took 7 bases from V and 4 from J; bases not matched to a gene: 8. CDR3 length: 14 amino acids. Germline CDR1 is MDHEN and CDR2 is SYDVKM.

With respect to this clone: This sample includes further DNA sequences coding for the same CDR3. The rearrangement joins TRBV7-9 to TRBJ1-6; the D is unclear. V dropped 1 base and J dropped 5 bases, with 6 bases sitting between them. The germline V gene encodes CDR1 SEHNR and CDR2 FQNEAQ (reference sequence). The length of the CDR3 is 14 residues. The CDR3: CASSLGGNNSPLHF. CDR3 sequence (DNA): TGTGCCAGCAGCTTAGGTGGGAATAATTCACCCCTCCACTTT.